This note documents a single T cell receptor (beta chain) sequence. Its antigen is not identified. One end of the junction fails to match germline, which may point to a read error. The data originate from a study of Ad26.COV2.S vaccination and SARS-CoV-2 variants. Study-wide points: Similar non-spike TCR breadth was seen in vaccine and placebo recipients. Estimates derived from TCR breadth and depth analyses may have underestimated total T cell responses. Substantial response breadth was reportedly seen for spike-specific CD8+ and CD4+ T cells after vaccination.

Method: immunoSEQ multiplex PCR; TCRdb's copy keeps in-frame clones and lacks some. The sample has 440,000 or so clones, about 90% seen once. This sample's treatment: some 20 received Ad26.COV2.S at low or high dose, single or two shots; several received placebo; per-sample allocation not given. Samples came from day 63 after the first vaccine or placebo injection. Germline loops: CDR1 SGHNT, CDR2 YYREEE (reference sequence). This CDR3 spans 13 amino acids. The chain employs TRBV5-4 and TRBJ2-7; 9 nucleotides line up with TRBD2. The material was peripheral blood, obtained in a trial of Ad26.COV2.S vaccine versus placebo. The receptor was derived from a person between 18 and 65 years old who received the Ad26.COV2.S COVID-19 vaccine or a placebo. The CDR3 is CASSLVGLAGISF. The DNA of the CDR3 is TGTGCCAGCAGCTTGGTAGGCCTAGCGGGGATATCGTTC.